Sequencing of this T cell receptor (beta chain) was carried out in a study of cytomegalovirus exposure and HLA in healthy donors. General study results and limits: Analyzed later, association rates of TCRs varied across HLA loci, with DRB1 most and HLA-C fewest. Several of the most significant clusters were apparently associated with common viral pathogens in a later analysis.

CDR1 and CDR2 (germline): SGHNT, YENEEA. Between the trimmed V and J ends, which lost 5 bases and 7 bases, there was a span of 15 bases. The CDR3 runs 14 residues. Comments on this clone: Its specificity is not known.

PCR primers comprised 60 Vbeta and 13 Jbeta primers. Here immunoSEQ multiplex PCR was the method, and the copy in TCRdb shows in-frame clones only, minus some. The sample consists of some 170,000 clones, around 79% of them appearing once. Sequencing used PBMCs. This sequence originates from a middle-aged man in good health and CMV-seropositive. This rearrangement joins TRBV11-3 to TRBJ2-1, with D perhaps TRBD2 (5 bases). The CDR3 region is CASSRAGLTNEQFF. CDR3 coding DNA: TGTGCCAGCAGCAGGGCGGGTTTGACGAATGAGCAGTTCTTC.